This TCR beta chain was retrieved from a study of T cell changes during pregnancy in multiple sclerosis. The CDR3 extends over 13 amino acids. The germline CDR1 and CDR2 sequences are MDHEN and SYDVKM. With V trimmed by 5 bases and J by 15 bases, 12 bases remained unmatched. Profiled with immunoSEQ multiplex PCR; TCRdb holds only in-frame clones, not every one. The table includes 90,000 to 130,000 clones, 90% to 95% detected once. This sequence was found in a female donor with multiple sclerosis, enrolled in a pregnancy study. The chain uses TRBV28 and TRBJ1-5; TRBD1 agrees at 8 bases. The sequenced sample was peripheral blood, obtained in the third trimester of pregnancy. The CDR3 protein is CASSPPGQVVRHF. CDR3 in DNA: TGTGCCAGCAGTCCGCCGGGACAGGTGGTTCGGCATTTT.